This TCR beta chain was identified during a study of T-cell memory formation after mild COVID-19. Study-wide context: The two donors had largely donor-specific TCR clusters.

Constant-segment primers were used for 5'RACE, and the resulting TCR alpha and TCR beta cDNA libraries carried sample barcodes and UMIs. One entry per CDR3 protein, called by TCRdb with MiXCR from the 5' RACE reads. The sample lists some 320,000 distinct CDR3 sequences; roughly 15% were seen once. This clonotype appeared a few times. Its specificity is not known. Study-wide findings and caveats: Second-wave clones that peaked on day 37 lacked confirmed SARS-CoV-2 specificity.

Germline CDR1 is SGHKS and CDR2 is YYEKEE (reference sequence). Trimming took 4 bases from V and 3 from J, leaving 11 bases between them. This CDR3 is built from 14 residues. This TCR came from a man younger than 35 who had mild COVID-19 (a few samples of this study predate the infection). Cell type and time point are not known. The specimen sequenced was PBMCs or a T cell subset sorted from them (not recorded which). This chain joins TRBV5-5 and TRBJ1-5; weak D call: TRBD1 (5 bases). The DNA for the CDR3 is TGTGCCAGCAGCGCGGACACCCTCAATCAGCCCCAGCATTTT. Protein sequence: CASSADTLNQPQHF.